These T cell receptor beta chains were read from a single sample in a study of T cells after yellow fever vaccination. Each CDR3 protein gets one entry after TCRdb re-called the 5' RACE reads with MiXCR. The table lists some 300,000 distinct CDR3 sequences, around 3.9% of them singletons, with around 20% in the top ten. The sequenced sample was PBMCs, obtained on the day of the yellow fever booster vaccination. These receptor sequences come from a man aged 18 to 30 who received the YFV17D yellow fever vaccine. CDR3s include the opening cysteine and the closing phenylalanine or tryptophan. Each record gives: V gene, J gene, clone size, D gene, CDR3 DNA, CDR3 protein. A D gene is named only where the DNA matches it firmly. Clone size appears in some rows only: once, few, many, or a class for an expanded clone.

TRBV4-1	TRBJ2-3	few	NA	TGCGCCAGCAGCGAAGGTCTGGTGTATACGCAGTATTTT	CASSEGLVYTQYF
TRBV24-1	TRBJ1-2	many	NA	TGTGCCACCTCGCACAGGGAAGGATATGGCTACACCTTC	CATSHREGYGYTF
TRBV20-1	TRBJ1-1	NA	NA	TGCAGTGCCACCCACCGGGACTGGGACACTGAAGCTTTCTTT	CSATHRDWDTEAFF
TRBV25-1	TRBJ2-6	many	NA	TGTGCCAGCAGTGTAGGACACTCTGGGGCCAACGTCCTGACTTTC	CASSVGHSGANVLTF
TRBV5-6	TRBJ2-1	few	TRBD2	TGTGCCAGCAGCTTAGCCCGGGACTACTACAATGAGCAGTTCTTC	CASSLARDYYNEQFF
TRBV7-6	TRBJ2-1	few	TRBD2	TGTGCCAGCAGCCACGGACTAGCGGGGACTGAGCAGTTCTTC	CASSHGLAGTEQFF
TRBV20-1	TRBJ2-3	few	NA	TGCAGTGCTATAGAGGGACCCTATCAGGATACGCAGTATTTT	CSAIEGPYQDTQYF
TRBV29-1	TRBJ1-5	few	NA	TGCAGCGTTGAAGAGGGCGGCAATCAGCCCCAGCATTTT	CSVEEGGNQPQHF
TRBV18	TRBJ1-1	many	NA	TGTGCCAGCTCCCCCAGTAGTGCCGGCATGAACACTGAAGCTTTCTTT	CASSPSSAGMNTEAFF
TRBV28	TRBJ2-7	few	NA	TGTGCCAGCATCACCGGTAGCGGAGCCCCCTACGAGCAGTACTTC	CASITGSGAPYEQYF
TRBV18	TRBJ2-1	many	NA	TGTGCCAGCTCACCCCTTAACCCGAAGGGGTTCTTC	CASSPLNPKGFF
TRBV6-8	TRBJ2-4	many	NA	TGTGCCAGCGGAAAAAACAGGGTTGAGGTTCAGTACTTC	CASGKNRVEVQYF
TRBV28	TRBJ2-3	few	TRBD2	TGTGCCAGCAGTTTCGTCTTAAGGCGGACACGAAGCGGGGTAGGGACAGATACGCAGTATTTT	CASSFVLRRTRSGVGTDTQYF
TRBV18	TRBJ1-2	few	NA	TGTGCCAGCTCACCACGACAGGCAGGGAGCTATGGCTACACCTTC	CASSPRQAGSYGYTF
TRBV6-5	TRBJ1-1	many	NA	TGTGCCAGCAGCCCGTCGGGGGGTGCAGCTTTCTTT	CASSPSGGAAFF
TRBV5-1	TRBJ2-1	many	NA	TGCGCCAGCAGCGGAAGTCCTCCCCCCGGGAGCAATGAGCAGTTCTTC	CASSGSPPPGSNEQFF
TRBV4-1	TRBJ2-1	many	TRBD2	TGCGCCAGCAGCCAGCCCCGACTAGCGGGGACCTACAATGAGCAGTTCTTC	CASSQPRLAGTYNEQFF
TRBV5-1	TRBJ2-5	many	TRBD1	TGCGCCAGCAGTTTCGGGACAGCCAAAGAGACCCAGTACTTC	CASSFGTAKETQYF
TRBV7-2	TRBJ2-5	NA	TRBD2	TGTGCCAGCAGCTTAGGAGGGGTTAGCGGGGGGATGGAGACCCAGTACTTC	CASSLGGVSGGMETQYF
TRBV5-1	TRBJ1-1	NA	NA	TGCGCCAGCAGCAGTCAACAGGACCGGGGCACTGAAGCTTTCTTT	CASSSQQDRGTEAFF
TRBV9	TRBJ1-1	NA	NA	TGTGCCAGCAGCGCCGAGGGCAGGATGAACACTGAAGCTTTCTTT	CASSAEGRMNTEAFF
TRBV5-1	TRBJ1-2	many	TRBD1	TGCGCCAGCAGCTTGGATATGGGACAGGCTACCTATGGCTACACCTTC	CASSLDMGQATYGYTF
TRBV5-1	TRBJ1-2	many	NA	TGCGCCAGCAGCTTGACCCCGGGACTCCTGGAAGGCTACACCTTC	CASSLTPGLLEGYTF
TRBV25-1	TRBJ1-1	many	NA	TGTGCCAGCAGTGTCTTCGGGAACACTGAAGCTTTCTTT	CASSVFGNTEAFF
TRBV5-1	TRBJ1-3	NA	NA	TGCGCCAGCAGCGCCCAGTCGCACTCTGGAAACACCATATATTTT	CASSAQSHSGNTIYF
TRBV15	TRBJ1-3	many	NA	TGTGCCACCAGCCCCGCCGGGGACACCATATATTTT	CATSPAGDTIYF
TRBV5-1	TRBJ2-3	many	NA	TGCGCCAGCAGCTTGGGTTCCCTGGGGTCCACAGATACGCAGTATTTT	CASSLGSLGSTDTQYF
TRBV5-1	TRBJ2-3	many	NA	TGCGCCAGCAGCTTTCCAACACGGGCAGATACGCAGTATTTT	CASSFPTRADTQYF
TRBV5-1	TRBJ1-4	many	NA	TGCGCCAGCAGCTTGGACAGGGTTTACGAAAAACTGTTTTTT	CASSLDRVYEKLFF
TRBV10-3	TRBJ2-4	many	TRBD1	TGTGCCATCAGTGGAGCACAGGGGAGCATTCAGTACTTC	CAISGAQGSIQYF
TRBV9	TRBJ1-1	many	NA	TGTGCCAGCAGCGTAGACGGTGTGAACACTGAAGCTTTCTTT	CASSVDGVNTEAFF
TRBV7-6	TRBJ1-2	few	TRBD1	TGTGCCAGCAGCCCGCCGGACAGGGGTATTGGTGGCTACACCTTC	CASSPPDRGIGGYTF
TRBV5-6	TRBJ2-1	many	NA	TGTGCCAGCAGCCCCGGATGGTACAATGAGCAGTTCTTC	CASSPGWYNEQFF